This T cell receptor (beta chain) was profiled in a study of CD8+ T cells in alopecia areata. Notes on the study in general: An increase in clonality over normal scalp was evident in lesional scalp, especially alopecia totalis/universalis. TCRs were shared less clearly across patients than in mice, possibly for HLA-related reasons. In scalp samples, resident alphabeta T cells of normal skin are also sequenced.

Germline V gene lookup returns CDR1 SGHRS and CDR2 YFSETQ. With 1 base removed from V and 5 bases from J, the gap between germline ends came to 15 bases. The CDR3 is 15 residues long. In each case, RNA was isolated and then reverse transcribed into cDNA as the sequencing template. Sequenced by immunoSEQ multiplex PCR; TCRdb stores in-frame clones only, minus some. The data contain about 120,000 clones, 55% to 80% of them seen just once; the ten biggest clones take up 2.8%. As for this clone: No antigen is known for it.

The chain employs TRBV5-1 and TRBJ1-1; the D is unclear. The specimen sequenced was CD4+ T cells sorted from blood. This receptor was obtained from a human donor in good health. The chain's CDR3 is CASSLLSETKTEAFF. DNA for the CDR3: TGCGCCAGCAGCTTGCTTTCCGAAACGAAAACTGAAGCTTTCTTT.